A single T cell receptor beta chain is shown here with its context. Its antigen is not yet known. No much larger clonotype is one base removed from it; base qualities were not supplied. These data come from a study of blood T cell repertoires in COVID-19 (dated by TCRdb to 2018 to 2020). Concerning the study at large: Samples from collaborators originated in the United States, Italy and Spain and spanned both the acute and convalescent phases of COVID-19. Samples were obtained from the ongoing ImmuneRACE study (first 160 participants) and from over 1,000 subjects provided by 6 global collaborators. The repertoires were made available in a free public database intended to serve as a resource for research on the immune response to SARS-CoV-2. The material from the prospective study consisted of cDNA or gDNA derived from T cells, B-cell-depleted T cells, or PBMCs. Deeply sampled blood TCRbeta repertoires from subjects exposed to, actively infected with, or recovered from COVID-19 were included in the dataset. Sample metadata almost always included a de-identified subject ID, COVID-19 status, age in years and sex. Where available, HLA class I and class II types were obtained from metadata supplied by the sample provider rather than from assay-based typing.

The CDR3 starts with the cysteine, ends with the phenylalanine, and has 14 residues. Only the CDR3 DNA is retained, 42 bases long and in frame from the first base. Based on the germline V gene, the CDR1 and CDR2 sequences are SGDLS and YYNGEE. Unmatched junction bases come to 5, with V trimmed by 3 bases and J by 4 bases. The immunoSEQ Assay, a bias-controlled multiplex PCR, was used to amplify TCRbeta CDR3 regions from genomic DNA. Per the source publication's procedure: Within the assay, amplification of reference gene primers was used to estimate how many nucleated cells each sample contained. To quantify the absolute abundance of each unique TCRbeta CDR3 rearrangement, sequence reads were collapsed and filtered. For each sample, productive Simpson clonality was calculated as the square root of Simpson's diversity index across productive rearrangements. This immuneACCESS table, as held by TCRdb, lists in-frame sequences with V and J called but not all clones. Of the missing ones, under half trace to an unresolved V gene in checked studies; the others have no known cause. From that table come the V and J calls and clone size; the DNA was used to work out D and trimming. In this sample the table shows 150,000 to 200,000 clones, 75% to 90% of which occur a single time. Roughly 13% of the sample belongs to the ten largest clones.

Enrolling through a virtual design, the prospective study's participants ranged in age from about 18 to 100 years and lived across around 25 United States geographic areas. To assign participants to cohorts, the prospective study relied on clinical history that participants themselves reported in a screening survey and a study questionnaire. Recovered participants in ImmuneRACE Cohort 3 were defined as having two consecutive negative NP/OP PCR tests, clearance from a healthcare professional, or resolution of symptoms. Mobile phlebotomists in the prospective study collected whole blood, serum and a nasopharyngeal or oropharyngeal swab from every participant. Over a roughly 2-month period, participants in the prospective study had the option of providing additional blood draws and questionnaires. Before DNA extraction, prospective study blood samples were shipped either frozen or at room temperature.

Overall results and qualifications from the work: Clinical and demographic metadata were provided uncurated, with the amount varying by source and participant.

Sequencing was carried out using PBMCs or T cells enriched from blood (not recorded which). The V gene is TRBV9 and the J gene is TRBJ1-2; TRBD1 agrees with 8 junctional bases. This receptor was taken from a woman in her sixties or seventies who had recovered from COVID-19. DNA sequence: TGTGCCAGCAGCGCCAGACAGGGGAGCTATGGCTACACCTTC. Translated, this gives CASSARQGSYGYTF.